This T cell receptor (beta chain) was documented in a study of T cells in tuberculosis. Indicated time point: new active TB diagnosis, blood taken before or within 7 days of starting treatment. Assay used: immunoSEQ multiplex PCR; TCRdb lists only in-frame clones, some missing. Among approximately 34,000 clones listed, around 90% were seen once. Trimming took off 2 bases at V and 3 bases at J, with 11 bases between the two ends. This CDR3 comprises 14 residues. Germline V CDR1 and CDR2: MGHRA, YSYEKL. The V and J genes are TRBV4-1 and TRBJ2-7, with D maybe TRBD1 (6 bases). The sequences come from PBMCs, collected at tuberculosis diagnosis. This receptor was identified in an adult with tuberculosis. The CDR3 bases are TGCGCCAGCAGCCAATTTACAGGGATCTACGAGCAGTACTTC. It encodes CASSQFTGIYEQYF.